This TCR beta chain was recovered during a study of T-cell reconstitution after alpha-beta-depleted transplantation in children. The study, taken as a whole, reports: Several hundred rapidly expanded clones from non-depleted graft cells reportedly supplied alpha-beta T cells about two months post-transplant. Newly generated T cells supplied most T-cell counts and diversity one year post-transplant.

On this clonotype: What it binds is unknown.

As it was prepared, the TCRbeta library received unique molecular identifiers. Each CDR3 protein gets one entry after TCRdb re-called the PCR reads with MiXCR. This table has a few hundred thousand distinct CDR3 sequences, more than 20% appearing once. Germline V gene sequence: CDR1 SGHTA, CDR2 FQGTGA. The CDR3 totals 14 residues. Deletions cut 2 bases from V and 0 bases from J, with 8 bases between. This specimen consisted of PBMCs, mostly from graft donor cells, obtained 180 days after TCRalphabeta/CD19-depleted stem cell transplant. The clonotype comes from a male patient younger than 18 who had a stem cell transplant for acute lymphoblastic leukemia, so the T cells may come from the graft donor. The genes are TRBV7-3 and TRBJ2-7; perhaps TRBD1 as D (6 bases). The CDR3 DNA sequence: TGTGCCAGCAGCTTATGGGGGCGCTCCTACGAGCAGTACTTC. Its translation: CASSLWGRSYEQYF.